A single sample gave rise to the 16 T cell receptor beta chains below, sequenced in a study of blood T cell repertoires in COVID-19. The protocol was immunoSEQ multiplex PCR, while the TCRdb copy is restricted to in-frame clones and leaves out a portion. The repertoire holds roughly 250,000 clones, with roughly 80% as singletons. What was sequenced was peripheral blood. The receptors were sampled from a woman between 40 and 55 years old with active or convalescent COVID-19.

This clone was seen only a few times. This chain connects TRBV5-1 to TRBJ2-7, with 8 bases lining up with TRBD1. Losses at the gene ends were 5 bases for V and 2 bases for J; bases not matched to a gene: 6. Germline lookup yields CDR1 SGHRS and CDR2 YFSETQ. CDR3 length: 14 amino acids. The CDR3 sequence is CASRYRGETYEQYF. For the CDR3, the DNA is TGCGCCAGCAGGTACAGGGGGGAAACCTACGAGCAGTACTTC.

This chain's CDR3 is CASSSSDRATLHF. The CDR3 nucleotides read TGTGCCAGCAGCTCCAGCGACAGGGCCACCCTCCACTTT. The gene calls are TRBV11-2 and TRBJ1-6; 7 positions match TRBD1. V shed 4 bases and J 14 bases; nucleotides not matched to a gene: 8. The CDR3 length is 13 residues. CDR1 is SGHAT, CDR2 FQNNGV, per germline. Based on the CDR3 plus reference TRBV11-2 and TRBJ1-6, the full variable domain is EAGVAQSPRYKIIEKRQSVAFWCNPISGHATLYWYQQILGQGPKLLIQFQNNGVVDDSQLPKDRFSAERLKGVDSTLKIQPAKLEDSAVYLCASSSSDRATLHFGNGTRLTVT.

The V gene is TRBV19, the J gene TRBJ2-4; perhaps TRBD1 as D (5 bases). V was pared by 2 bases and J by 6 bases, with 8 bases between. The CDR3 consists of 13 residues. The germline V gene encodes CDR1 LNHDA and CDR2 SQIVND (reference sequence). The CDR3 sequence is CASSIRGGNIQYF. DNA for the CDR3: TGTGCCAGTAGTATAAGGGGCGGAAACATTCAGTACTTC.

This chain joins TRBV28 and TRBJ1-2; unclear D gene. Germline CDR1 and CDR2: MDHEN and SYDVKM. This CDR3 is built from 13 residues. V dropped 3 bases and J dropped 8 bases, with 13 bases sitting between them. The CDR3 loop reads CASSLSTPGGYTF. The CDR3 coding sequence is TGTGCCAGCAGTTTGTCTACACCGGGGGGCTACACCTTC.

This clone was counted at least ten times. The V gene is TRBV4-1, the J gene TRBJ1-2; TRBD1 might be the D (5 bases). CDR1 MGHRA and CDR2 YSYEKL come from the germline V gene. CDR3 length: 14 residues. Trimming removed 1 base at V and 8 bases at J, with 14 bases between. This CDR3 is CASSQGAREGGYTF. The CDR3 DNA reads as TGCGCCAGCAGCCAAGGGGCCAGGGAGGGCGGCTACACCTTC.

The chain is built from TRBV3-1 (or the pseudogene TRBV3-2) and TRBJ1-5; D ambiguous. V gave up 0 bases and J gave up 4 bases, with 7 bases separating them. The CDR3 has 14 amino acids. Per germline, CDR1 LGHDT and CDR2 YNNKEL (reference sequence). As DNA, the CDR3 is TGTGCCAGCAGCCAAGATTACGGGAATCAGCCCCAGCATTTT. This encodes CASSQDYGNQPQHF.

The rearrangement uses TRBV21-1 and TRBJ1-5. TRBV21-1 is an annotated pseudogene. This CDR3 region has 16 residues. CDR3 protein: CASSKPGYYSNQPQHF. The CDR3 nucleotides are TGTGCCAGCAGCAAACCCGGGTATTATAGCAATCAGCCCCAGCATTTT.

In regard to this clone: It differs at one base from a far larger clone, so likely a read error. The chain uses TRBV11-2 and TRBJ1-1; TRBD1 is a possible D gene (6 bases). The CDR3 is 13 residues long. Germline V lookup: CDR1 SGHAT, CDR2 FQNNGV. V was pared by 4 bases and J by 1 base, with 7 bases between. DNA of the CDR3: TGTGCCAGCAGCTGGGGACAGAACACTGAAGCTTTCTTT. The encoded protein is CASSWGQNTEAFF.

As concerns this clone: The same CDR3 is also encoded by other DNA sequences in this sample. The J gene is TRBJ2-5, the V gene TRBV6-5; TRBD1 matches 7 bases. Germline V gene sequence: CDR1 MNHEY, CDR2 SVGAGI. J gave up 5 bases and V 6 bases, and 6 bases lay outside the gene matches. There are 13 residues in the CDR3. CDR3 bases: TGTGCCAGCAGAAGACAGGGCGCCGAGACCCAGTACTTC. This codes for CASRRQGAETQYF.

This chain joins TRBV11-1 and TRBJ1-1; 8 positions agree with TRBD1. Per the germline V gene, CDR1 is SGHAT and CDR2 is FQDESV (reference sequence). CDR3 size: 15 residues. Germline trimming cut 7 bases from V and 5 bases from J; bases unmatched to any gene: 12. CDR3 region: CASTPLDRGDTEAFF. The CDR3 coding sequence is TGTGCCAGCACCCCTCTTGACAGGGGTGATACTGAAGCTTTCTTT.

The chain combines TRBV6-5 with TRBJ2-1, with 13 bases identical to TRBD2. The CDR3 has 15 residues. Germline CDR1 and CDR2: MNHEY and SVGAGI. V lost 5 bases, J lost 4 bases, and 2 bases stayed unmatched. The CDR3: CASSQLAGGYNEQFF. For the CDR3, the DNA is TGTGCCAGCAGTCAACTAGCGGGAGGGTACAATGAGCAGTTCTTC.

This sequence joins TRBV3-1 (or the pseudogene TRBV3-2) and TRBJ2-5; a possible D gene is TRBD2 (6 bases). Germline V gives CDR1 LGHDT, CDR2 YNNKEL (reference sequence). This CDR3 has 14 residues. V was cut by 4 bases and J by 2 bases, with 11 bases left in between. CDR3 loop: CASSPGLTQETQYF. The DNA for the CDR3 is TGTGCCAGCAGCCCGGGACTGACACAAGAGACCCAGTACTTC.

This clone was detected only a few times. The genes are TRBV7-6 and TRBJ2-5; 12 positions agree with TRBD2. The CDR3 length is 18 residues. The germline CDR1 and CDR2 sequences are SGHVS and FNYEAQ. With V trimmed by 0 bases and J by 4 bases, 9 bases remained unmatched. Written as DNA, the CDR3 is TGTGCCAGCAGCTTAGCGGCTAGCGGGGGGGCGTCGGGAGAGACCCAGTACTTC. This codes for CASSLAASGGASGETQYF.

This clone came up a few times. This rearrangement joins TRBV3-1 (or the pseudogene TRBV3-2) to TRBJ1-2, with 7 nucleotides matching TRBD1. This CDR3 is built from 13 residues. Germline trimming cut 6 bases from V and 8 bases from J; bases unmatched to any gene: 9. The germline V gene encodes CDR1 LGHDT and CDR2 YNNKEL (reference sequence). This chain's CDR3 is CASRLQGSFGYTF. CDR3 in DNA: TGTGCCAGCAGGTTACAGGGGTCCTTCGGCTACACCTTC.

The gene calls are TRBV14 and TRBJ2-7; weak D call: TRBD1 (5 bases). CDR3 length: 12 amino acids. Trimming pared 0 bases from V and 10 bases from J, leaving 10 bases between. Germline CDR1 and CDR2: SGHDN and FVKESK. The CDR3 spells CASSQDRTNQYF. For the CDR3, the DNA is TGTGCCAGCAGCCAAGATAGGACAAACCAGTACTTC.

The chain links TRBV7-8 to TRBJ1-5; D not certain. The CDR3 runs to 15 residues. Germline CDR1 reads SGHVS; CDR2 reads FQNEAQ. V was pared by 1 base and J by 3 bases, with 10 bases between. The CDR3 sequence is CASSLGGGDNQPQHF. The CDR3 DNA reads TGTGCCAGCAGCTTAGGAGGCGGGGACAATCAGCCCCAGCATTTT.